A selection of T cell receptor beta chains follows, all from one sample in a study of identical twins. TCRdb re-analysed the 5' RACE reads in MiXCR, keeping a single row per CDR3 protein. Of approximately 680,000 distinct CDR3 sequences in the sample, 7.1% were seen once. The same sample was also studied in work on yellow fever vaccine responses in identical twins.

The source material was PBMCs. The receptors come from a woman aged 18-29 years in good health. Both conserved end residues are part of each CDR3. A D gene is named only where the DNA matches it firmly. A clone size is listed for some rows: how often the clone was seen (once, few, many), or a class if it is expanded.

j_call v_call d_call clone_size cdr3_nt cdr3_aa
TRBJ2-7 TRBV29-1 TRBD1 . TGCAGCGTTGTAGGGGGCTACGGGCAGTACTTC CSVVGGYGQYF
TRBJ2-5 TRBV12-3/TRBV12-4 . many TGTGCCAGCAGTTCCCGTGGGGGGAGAGCCCAAGAGACCCAGTACTTC CASSSRGGRAQETQYF
TRBJ1-6 TRBV7-2 . many TGTGCCAGCAGCTTAGTTGAGTCGCCAGGGAATTCACCCCTCCACTTT CASSLVESPGNSPLHF
TRBJ2-7 TRBV12-3/TRBV12-4 . few TGTGCCAGCAGTTTAGCGGTTGGTTGGGGACCGAGCTCCTACGAGCAGTACTTC CASSLAVGWGPSSYEQYF
TRBJ1-4 TRBV5-1 TRBD1 . TGCGCCAGCAGCTTGGGTCCTGTTGGGGACAGCGTTAATGAAAAACTGTTTTTT CASSLGPVGDSVNEKLFF
TRBJ2-3 TRBV10-3 TRBD2 many TGTGCCATCAGTGAACTAGCGGGAGATACGCAGTATTTT CAISELAGDTQYF
TRBJ2-7 TRBV2 TRBD2 . TGTGCCAGCAGAGAACTAGCGGGAGCTTACGAGCAGTACTTC CASRELAGAYEQYF
TRBJ2-2 TRBV20-1 . . TGCAGTGCTAGTCCGGGAGCGAACACCGGGGAGCTGTTTTTT CSASPGANTGELFF
TRBJ1-2 TRBV10-3 . few TGTGCCATCAGTGGGACACAGGGTAGGGACTATGGCTACACCTTC CAISGTQGRDYGYTF
TRBJ1-1 TRBV5-1 TRBD1 few TGCGCCAGCAGCTTCGGCACCACAGGGGATGGAGACACTGAAGCTTTCTTT CASSFGTTGDGDTEAFF
TRBJ2-2 TRBV20-1 TRBD1 few TGCAGTGCCAAGACAGGGGACTACACCGGGGAGCTGTTTTTT CSAKTGDYTGELFF
TRBJ2-2 TRBV27 . few TGTGCCAGCAGTCCAATCCGGTGGCCCACCGGGGAGCTGTTTTTT CASSPIRWPTGELFF
TRBJ2-3 TRBV5-1 . few TGCGCCAGCAGCTATCCAGGGGCAGATACGCAGTATTTT CASSYPGADTQYF
TRBJ1-1 TRBV12-3/TRBV12-4 . few TGTGCCAGCAGTTTACAGGGAGGAACCACTGAAGCTTTCTTT CASSLQGGTTEAFF
TRBJ2-5 TRBV25-1 . . TGTGCCAGCAGTGAATTTCCCCGACGAGAGGAGAGCGTGGGAGAGACCCAGTACTTC CASSEFPRREESVGETQYF
TRBJ1-1 TRBV20-1 . . TGCAGTGCTAGTCTGGCGGGATTGAACACTGAAGCTTTCTTT CSASLAGLNTEAFF
TRBJ2-7 TRBV20-1 . many TGCAGTGCTTGCCCAACTAGCAATTACGAGCAGTACTTC CSACPTSNYEQYF
TRBJ2-3 TRBV19 . . TGTGCCAGTAGTATACGGAGGACAGTGAGCACAGATACGCAGTATTTT CASSIRRTVSTDTQYF
TRBJ2-3 TRBV29-1 . many TGCAGCGTTGTGGACCGGGACCGAAACACAGATACGCAGTATTTT CSVVDRDRNTDTQYF
TRBJ2-4 TRBV4-2 . few TGTGCCAGCAGCCTAAGCCGGGGAGCCTCGCTAGCCAAAAACATTCAGTACTTC CASSLSRGASLAKNIQYF
TRBJ2-3 TRBV25-1 . many TGTGCCAGCACCGAAACAGATACGCAGTATTTT CASTETDTQYF